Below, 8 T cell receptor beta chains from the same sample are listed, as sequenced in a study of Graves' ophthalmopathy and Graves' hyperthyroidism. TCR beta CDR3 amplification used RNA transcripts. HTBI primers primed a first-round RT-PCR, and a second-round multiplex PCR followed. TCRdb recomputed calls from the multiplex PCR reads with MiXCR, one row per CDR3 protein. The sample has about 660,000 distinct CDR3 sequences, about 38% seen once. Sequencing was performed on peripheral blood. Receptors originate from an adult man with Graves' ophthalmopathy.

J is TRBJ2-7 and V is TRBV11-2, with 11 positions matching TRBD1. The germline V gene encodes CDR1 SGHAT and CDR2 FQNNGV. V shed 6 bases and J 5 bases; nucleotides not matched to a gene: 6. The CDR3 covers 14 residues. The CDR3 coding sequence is TGTGCCAGCAGACGGGACAGGGGGTTCCACGAGCAGTACTTC. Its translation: CASRRDRGFHEQYF.

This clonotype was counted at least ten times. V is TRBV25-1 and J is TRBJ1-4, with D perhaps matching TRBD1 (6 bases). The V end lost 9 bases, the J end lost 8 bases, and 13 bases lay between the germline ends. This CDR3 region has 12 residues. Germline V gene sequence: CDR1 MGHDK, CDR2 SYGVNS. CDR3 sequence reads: CASSGVWEKLFF. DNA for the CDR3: TGTGCCAGTTCAGGGGTTTGGGAAAAACTGTTTTTT.

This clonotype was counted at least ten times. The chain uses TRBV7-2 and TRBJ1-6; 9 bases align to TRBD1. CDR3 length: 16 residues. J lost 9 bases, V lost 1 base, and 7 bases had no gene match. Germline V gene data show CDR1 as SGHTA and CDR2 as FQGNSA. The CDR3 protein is CASSLDSGQGFSPLHF. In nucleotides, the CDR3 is TGTGCCAGCAGCTTAGATTCGGGACAGGGATTTTCACCCCTCCACTTT. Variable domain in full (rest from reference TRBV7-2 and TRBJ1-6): GAGVSQSPSNKVTEKGKDVELRCDPISGHTALYWYRQSLGQGLEFLIYFQGNSAPDKSGLPSDRFSAERTGGSVSTLTIQRTQQEDSAVYLCASSLDSGQGFSPLHFGNGTRLTVT.

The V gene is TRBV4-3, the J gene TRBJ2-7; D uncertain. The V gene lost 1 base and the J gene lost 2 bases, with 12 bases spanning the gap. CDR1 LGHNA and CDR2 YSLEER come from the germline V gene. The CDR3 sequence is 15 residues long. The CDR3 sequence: CASSQGHGPAYEQYF. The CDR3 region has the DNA TGCGCCAGCAGCCAAGGCCACGGGCCTGCCTACGAGCAGTACTTC.

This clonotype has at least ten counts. The CDR3 nucleotides read TGTGCCAGCAGTGGCTACGAGCAGTACTTC. It translates to CASSGYEQYF. The chain combines TRBV2 with TRBJ2-7; D is unclear. Trimming stripped 4 bases from V and 3 bases from J, with 1 base between. CDR3 length equals 10 residues. Germline V gives CDR1 SNHLY, CDR2 FYNNEI.

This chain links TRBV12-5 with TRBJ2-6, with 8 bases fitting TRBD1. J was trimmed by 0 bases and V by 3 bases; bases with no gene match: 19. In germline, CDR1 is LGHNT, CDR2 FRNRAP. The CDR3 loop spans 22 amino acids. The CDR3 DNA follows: TGTGCTAGTGGTTTCCCAACCACCCCGGACAGGGTGGGACCCTCTGGGGCCAACGTCCTGACTTTC. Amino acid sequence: CASGFPTTPDRVGPSGANVLTF.

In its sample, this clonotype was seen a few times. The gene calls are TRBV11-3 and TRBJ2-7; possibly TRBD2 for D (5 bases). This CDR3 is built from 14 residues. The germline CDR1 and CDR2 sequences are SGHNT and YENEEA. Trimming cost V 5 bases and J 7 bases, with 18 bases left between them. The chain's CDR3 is CASSNLAPPSEQYF. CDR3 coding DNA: TGTGCCAGCAGCAATCTAGCCCCCCCGAGTGAGCAGTACTTC.

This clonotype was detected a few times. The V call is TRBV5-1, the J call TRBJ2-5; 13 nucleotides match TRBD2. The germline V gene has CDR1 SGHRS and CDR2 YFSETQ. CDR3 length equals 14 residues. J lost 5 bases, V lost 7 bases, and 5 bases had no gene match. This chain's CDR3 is CASGEGLAGETQYF. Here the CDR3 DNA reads TGCGCCAGCGGAGAGGGACTAGCGGGGGAGACCCAGTACTTC.